The sequence of this T cell receptor (beta chain) was determined in a study of response to subunit inactivated influenza vaccine. There are a few counts of this clonotype. Its matching antigen is unknown. The length of the CDR3 is 14 residues. Germline V lookup: CDR1 DFQATT, CDR2 SNEGSKA (reference sequence). Trimming cost V 1 base and J 6 bases, with 15 bases left between them. Study findings and constraints: T cells newly recruited by each seasonal influenza vaccination are few, the authors suggested.

In TCRdb, the RT-PCR reads were re-called with MiXCR into one record per CDR3 protein. Of 540,000 or so distinct CDR3 sequences detected, under 15% appear once; the ten largest clones hold about an eighth. The V gene is TRBV20-1, the J gene TRBJ1-1; tentatively, D is TRBD1 (6 bases). The TCR originated in a man aged 45-65 years who received an inactivated influenza vaccine. The sequencing used PBMCs from blood, collected 35 to 45 days after vaccination. The CDR3 DNA reads TGCAGTGCTAGAGGCGGGGGGCGAAGGGCTGAAGCTTTCTTT. Encoded protein: CSARGGGRRAEAFF.